Listed here are 11 T cell receptor beta chains from one sample, sequenced in a study of T cells after posttransplantation cyclophosphamide. Using immunoSEQ multiplex PCR, the repertoire was profiled, and TCRdb retains in-frame clones only, with some absent. This table holds approximately 52,000 clones, 86% found once. Sequencing used PBMCs. Every receptor here comes from a man aged 25-45 years with a blood cancer, CMV-positive, and with a related stem cell donor.

The chain uses TRBV4-2 and TRBJ2-3, with a weak D call TRBD1 (5 bases). The length of the CDR3 is 16 residues. Trimming pared 2 bases from V and 3 bases from J, leaving 15 bases between. CDR1 and CDR2 (germline): LGHNA, YNFKEQ. This chain's CDR3 is CASSQKTEHRTDTQYF. DNA of the CDR3: TGTGCCAGCAGCCAAAAAACCGAACACAGGACAGATACGCAGTATTTT.

The rearrangement uses TRBV11-2 and TRBJ2-1; D not resolved. V was shortened by 5 bases and J by 12 bases, with 29 bases between the two germline ends. CDR3 length: 17 residues. Germline assignment: CDR1 SGHAT and CDR2 FQNNGV. The CDR3 DNA reads as TGTGCCAGCAGCCGTCGGAACCGACTCCACCCGGCTACTGGGCAGTTCTTC. Amino acids: CASSRRNRLHPATGQFF.

The J gene is TRBJ2-5, the V gene TRBV19, with D hard to call. CDR1 and CDR2 from the germline V gene are LNHDA and SQIVND (reference sequence). V shed 3 bases and J shed 5 bases, with 10 bases lying between them. This CDR3 region has 13 residues. The CDR3 protein is CASSITYSETQYF. DNA of the CDR3: TGTGCCAGTAGTATTACCTATTCGGAGACCCAGTACTTC.

The chain couples TRBV7-3 to TRBJ2-2; the match to TRBD2 covers 9 bases. Germline V gene lookup returns CDR1 SGHTA and CDR2 FQGTGA. The CDR3 consists of 15 residues. V shed 5 bases and J 4 bases; nucleotides not matched to a gene: 5. CDR3: CASSLFSGSTGELFF. In DNA form, the CDR3 reads TGTGCCAGCAGCCTCTTTAGCGGGAGCACCGGGGAGCTGTTTTTT.

The chain employs TRBV18 and TRBJ1-2; D uncertain. This CDR3 region has 14 residues. Germline CDR1 and CDR2: KGHSH and LQKENI. V gave up 1 base and J gave up 8 bases, with 14 bases separating them. The DNA of the CDR3 is TGTGCCAGCTCACCACTCGACACCCCCCGAGGCTACACCTTC. Its translation is CASSPLDTPRGYTF.

The count of this clone is one. The chain employs TRBV11-2 and TRBJ2-7; 7 nucleotides line up with TRBD1. The CDR3 has 16 residues. The J segment lost 1 base and the V segment lost 4 bases, leaving 10 bases of the junction unmatched. Germline V lookup: CDR1 SGHAT, CDR2 FQNNGV. The CDR3 coding sequence is TGTGCCAGCAGCTCCCTTCTTCGGGACAGATCCTACGAGCAGTACTTC. Its protein product is CASSSLLRDRSYEQYF.

The chain links TRBV19 to TRBJ2-7, with 14 bases aligning to TRBD2. The CDR3 runs 15 residues. The junction had 4 bases not matched to a gene; V was cut back by 4 bases and J by 5 bases. Germline values: CDR1 LNHDA, CDR2 SQIVND (reference sequence). The CDR3: CASSTGLAGGNEQYF. CDR3 bases: TGTGCCAGTAGTACCGGACTAGCGGGAGGAAACGAGCAGTACTTC.

V gene TRBV9 combines with J gene TRBJ1-1, with 9 bases fitting TRBD1. Germline V gene data show CDR1 as SGDLS and CDR2 as YYNGEE. The V and J ends lost 3 bases and 5 bases, in that order; junction bases with no gene match: 2. This CDR3 is 13 amino acids long. CDR3 loop: CASSDRGRTEAFF. In nucleotides, the CDR3 is TGTGCCAGCAGCGACAGGGGGCGGACTGAAGCTTTCTTT.

The J gene is TRBJ1-2, the V gene TRBV6-5; perhaps TRBD1 as D (5 bases). CDR1 MNHEY and CDR2 SVGAGI come from the germline V gene. The CDR3 contains 13 residues. V was clipped by 6 bases and J by 5 bases, with 13 bases between them. CDR3 DNA sequence: TGTGCCAGCAGCCCCGACAGAAGATATGGCTACACCTTC. Translating it yields CASSPDRRYGYTF.

J is TRBJ2-1 and V is TRBV7-9; 13 nucleotides line up with TRBD2. The CDR3 is made up of 19 amino acids. V gave up 5 bases and J gave up 0 bases; unmatched junction bases: 10. Per germline, CDR1 SEHNR and CDR2 FQNEAQ (reference sequence). CDR3 loop: CASSQGLAGTLISYNEQFF. The DNA for the CDR3 is TGTGCCAGCAGCCAGGGACTAGCGGGAACACTAATCTCCTACAATGAGCAGTTCTTC.

The count of this clone is one. V gene TRBV5-1 combines with J gene TRBJ1-1; a possible D gene is TRBD1 (6 bases). Germline lookup yields CDR1 SGHRS and CDR2 YFSETQ. The CDR3 consists of 15 residues. V was shortened by 0 bases and J by 3 bases, with 12 bases between the two germline ends. The CDR3 sequence is CASSLGSGGDTEAFF. CDR3 DNA sequence: TGCGCCAGCAGCTTGGGTTCGGGGGGCGACACTGAAGCTTTCTTT.